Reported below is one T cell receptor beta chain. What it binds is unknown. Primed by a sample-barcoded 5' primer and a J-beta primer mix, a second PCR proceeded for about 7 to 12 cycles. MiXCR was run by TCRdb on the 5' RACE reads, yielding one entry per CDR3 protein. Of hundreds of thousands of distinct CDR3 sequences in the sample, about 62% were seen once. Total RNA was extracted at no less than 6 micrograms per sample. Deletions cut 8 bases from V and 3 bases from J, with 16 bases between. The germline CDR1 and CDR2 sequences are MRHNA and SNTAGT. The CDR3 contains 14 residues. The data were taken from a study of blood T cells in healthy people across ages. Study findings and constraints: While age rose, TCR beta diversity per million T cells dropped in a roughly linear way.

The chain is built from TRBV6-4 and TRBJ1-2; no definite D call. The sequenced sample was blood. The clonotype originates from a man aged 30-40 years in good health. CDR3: CASDRTRDDYGYTF. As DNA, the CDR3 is TGTGCCAGCGATCGGACGCGGGATGACTATGGCTACACCTTC.